These 23 T cell receptor beta chains share one sample of origin, sequenced in a study of CD8 T cells in ankylosing spondylitis (dated by TCRdb to 2015 to 2018). Study-wide findings and limitations: Blood from ankylosing spondylitis patients appeared to be characterized by a TCR beta motif composed of eight highly homologous amino acid variants.

The library was prepared using 5' RACE. Sequenced on an Illumina HiSeq 2500. TCRdb reworked the public reads: Q25 trimming with fastp, MiXCR clone assembly, productive beta chains retained. Each entry merges the rows of one CDR3 protein and shows their most common DNA and genes. Across this sample there are 130,000 or so distinct CDR3 sequences, with about 15% seen only once. 30% to 35% of the sample lies in the top ten. Their specific antigens are unknown. Sequencing was done on a sample of blood, either unsorted or a sorted T cell fraction (not recorded which). Source of these receptors: a male donor with ankylosing spondylitis.

The V call is TRBV5-5, the J call TRBJ2-1; the D gene could be TRBD1 or TRBD2 (5 bases each). Germline V gene lookup returns CDR1 SGHKS and CDR2 YYEKEE (reference sequence). The CDR3 totals 15 residues. Trimming removed 8 bases from V and 1 base from J, with 16 bases in between. CDR3 residues: CARGPGPGSYNEQFF. The CDR3, as DNA: TGTGCCAGGGGCCCGGGACCAGGATCCTACAATGAGCAGTTCTTC.

This clonotype was counted only a few times. The CDR3 nucleotides are TGTGCCAGCAGTGAAGCTTCAACGACCACCTACAATGAGCAGTTCTTC. It is translated as CASSEASTTTYNEQFF. This chain connects TRBV2 to TRBJ2-1; no reliable D call. The V gene lost 0 bases and the J gene lost 2 bases, with 11 bases spanning the gap. Germline lookup yields CDR1 SNHLY and CDR2 FYNNEI. The CDR3 length is 16 residues. The whole variable domain, remainder taken from reference TRBV2 and TRBJ2-1, is EPEVTQTPSHQVTQMGQEVILRCVPISNHLYFYWYRQILGQKVEFLVSFYNNEISEKSEIFDDQFSVERPDGSNFTLKIRSTKLEDSAMYFCASSEASTTTYNEQFFGPGTRLTVL.

In its sample, this clonotype was seen a few times. The rearrangement joins TRBV6-2 or TRBV6-3 to TRBJ2-1, with TRBD2 identical over 9 bases. CDR3 length: 14 amino acids. The trim removed 8 bases at V and 4 bases at J, leaving 6 bases unmatched. CDR1 MNHEY and CDR2 SVGEGT come from the germline V gene. This CDR3 reads CASRGLARYNEQFF. CDR3 DNA: TGTGCCAGCCGGGGACTAGCTCGTTACAATGAGCAGTTCTTC.

The gene calls are TRBV7-2 and TRBJ2-7; TRBD2 matches at 7 bases. CDR1 is SGHTA and CDR2 is FQGNSA in the germline V gene. CDR3 length equals 14 residues. V trimming: 0 bases; J trimming: 4 bases; junction bases outside the gene matches: 3. The CDR3 loop reads CASSLAGGRYEQYF. The CDR3 DNA is TGTGCCAGCAGCTTAGCCGGGGGGAGATACGAGCAGTACTTC.

This chain connects TRBV6-5 to TRBJ1-5; D might be TRBD1 (5 bases). Deletions cut 0 bases from V and 9 bases from J, with 12 bases between. CDR1 and CDR2 (germline): MNHEY, SVGAGI. The CDR3 length is 14 residues. This chain's CDR3 is CASSYSAGRAPQHF. The CDR3 bases are TGTGCCAGCAGTTACTCCGCGGGCAGGGCGCCCCAGCATTTT.

This clonotype was counted a few times. The rearrangement links TRBV20-1 to TRBJ1-2, with 7 nucleotides matching TRBD1. The CDR3 runs to 12 residues. Germline CDR1 and CDR2: DFQATT and SNEGSKA (reference sequence). With 6 bases clipped from V and 3 bases from J, the junction kept 4 bases outside the gene matches. In DNA form, the CDR3 reads TGCAGTGCCGGTGGGACAGACTATGGCTACACCTTC. It specifies CSAGGTDYGYTF.

This clonotype turned up a few times. The gene calls are TRBV28 and TRBJ2-7; D is unresolved. V was cut by 3 bases and J by 6 bases, with 15 bases left in between. This CDR3 is 14 amino acids long. CDR1 MDHEN and CDR2 SYDVKM come from the germline V gene. The CDR3 region has the DNA TGTGCCAGCAGTTTTGTACAGCTAGAAGGCGAGCAGTACTTC. It is translated as CASSFVQLEGEQYF.

This clonotype came up a few times. J is TRBJ2-1 and V is TRBV10-3, with 9 bases identical to TRBD2. The CDR3 runs 17 residues. The ends lost 4 bases at V and 0 bases at J; junction bases unmatched: 7. Germline values: CDR1 ENHRY, CDR2 SYGVKD. CDR3 coding DNA: TGTGCCATCAGTGGCCCTGGACTAGCGAACTCCTACAATGAGCAGTTCTTC. Translation: CAISGPGLANSYNEQFF.

This rearrangement joins TRBV2 to TRBJ2-1, with D perhaps TRBD2 (6 bases). Germline assignment: CDR1 SNHLY and CDR2 FYNNEI. This CDR3 spans 14 amino acids. Trimming shortened V by 7 bases and J by 6 bases, and 16 bases separated the two germline ends. The CDR3 DNA reads as TGTGCCAGCACGTCAACTAGCCGAGGCAATGAGCAGTTCTTC. This translates into CASTSTSRGNEQFF.

This clonotype was counted ten times or more. The rearrangement uses TRBV20-1 and TRBJ2-1; D not certain. This CDR3 spans 11 amino acids. The germline V gene has CDR1 DFQATT and CDR2 SNEGSKA (reference sequence). Trimming removed 2 bases at V and 2 bases at J, with 1 base between. The CDR3 sequence is CSARTYNEQFF. CDR3 nucleotides: TGCAGTGCTAGAACCTACAATGAGCAGTTCTTC.

The rearrangement joins TRBV28 to TRBJ2-7; D remains ambiguous. The V end lost 2 bases, the J end lost 2 bases, and 13 bases lay between the germline ends. CDR3 size: 15 residues. CDR1 and CDR2 (germline): MDHEN, SYDVKM. As DNA, the CDR3 is TGTGCCAGCAGTTTAATCAAGTATTCCGCCTACGAGCAGTACTTC. It codes for CASSLIKYSAYEQYF.

This clonotype showed up just a few times. The missing conserved phenylalanine or tryptophan at the end of this CDR3 makes a read error likely. This chain uses TRBV12-3 or TRBV12-4 with TRBJ2-1; a possible D gene is TRBD2 (6 bases). Deletions cut 1 base from V and 12 bases from J, with 10 bases between. The CDR3 totals 12 residues. The CDR3 nucleotides read TGTGCCAGCAGTTTAGGAGGGACTCCGCAGTTCTCC. Amino acid sequence: CASSLGGTPQFS.

This clonotype was counted at least ten times. The chain carries TRBV7-8 and TRBJ2-7; a weak D match, TRBD1 (5 bases). CDR1 and CDR2 from the germline V gene are SGHVS and FQNEAQ. The CDR3 is 13 amino acids. The ends were cut back, 2 bases at V and 4 bases at J, with 9 bases in the middle. For the CDR3, the DNA is TGTGCCAGCAGCTTAACAGGAGCTTACGAGCAGTACTTC. Its translation is CASSLTGAYEQYF.

This clonotype was detected ten times or more. The chain uses TRBV5-1 and TRBJ2-1; 9 bases are shared with TRBD2. Germline CDR1 reads SGHRS; CDR2 reads YFSETQ. The V and J ends lost 1 base and 9 bases, in that order; junction bases with no gene match: 2. The CDR3 length is 13 residues. CDR3 in amino acids: CASSLTSGFEQFF. CDR3 nucleotide sequence: TGCGCCAGCAGCTTGACTAGCGGGTTTGAGCAGTTCTTC.

This clonotype was seen only a few times. The chain joins TRBV14 to TRBJ1-5, with 7 positions matching TRBD1. Looked up from germline, CDR1 is SGHDN and CDR2 is FVKESK. The CDR3 spans 14 residues. V gave up 4 bases and J gave up 2 bases; unmatched junction bases: 2. The CDR3 loop reads CASSPGTGNQPQHF. The CDR3 region has the DNA TGTGCCAGCAGCCCCGGGACAGGCAATCAGCCCCAGCATTTT.

The rearrangement links TRBV5-6 to TRBJ2-1; 7 bases line up with TRBD2. V lost 0 bases, J lost 0 bases, and 6 bases stayed unmatched. Germline CDR1 is SGHDT and CDR2 is YYEEEE. This CDR3 has 17 amino acids. In DNA, the CDR3 is TGTGCCAGCAGCTTGGGGGTAGGCGGGAGCTCCTACAATGAGCAGTTCTTC. Amino acid sequence: CASSLGVGGSSYNEQFF.

This clonotype was recorded a few times. V usage is TRBV27 and J usage is TRBJ1-1; perhaps TRBD1 as D (6 bases). This CDR3 spans 14 amino acids. Trimming took 2 bases from V and 5 from J, leaving 12 bases between them. The germline V gene encodes CDR1 MNHEY and CDR2 SMNVEV (reference sequence). The CDR3 is CASSLGGAGTEAFF. DNA of the CDR3: TGTGCCAGCAGTTTAGGGGGGGCCGGGACTGAAGCTTTCTTT.

The gene calls are TRBV20-1 and TRBJ1-1; D call uncertain. Germline CDR1 is DFQATT and CDR2 is SNEGSKA (reference sequence). The V and J ends lost 6 bases and 7 bases respectively, with 15 bases between them. The CDR3 contains 12 residues. The CDR3 DNA reads TGCAGTGCCCATCGGGAAGGAGGTGAAGCTTTCTTT. Amino acids: CSAHREGGEAFF.

V and J are TRBV9 and TRBJ2-1; 7 nucleotides match TRBD2. Unmatched junction bases numbered 9, after V lost 4 bases and J lost 8 bases. Germline V lookup: CDR1 SGDLS, CDR2 YYNGEE. The CDR3 runs 14 residues. In DNA form, the CDR3 reads TGTGCCAGCAGCCCTCTGACTAGCCCGGATGAGCAGTTCTTC. Protein product: CASSPLTSPDEQFF.

This clonotype was counted a few times. The V call is TRBV7-9, the J call TRBJ2-7; D remains ambiguous. This CDR3 comprises 16 residues. Trimming cost V 1 base and J 5 bases, with 18 bases left between them. Germline CDR1 SEHNR, CDR2 FQNEAQ (reference sequence). In DNA, the CDR3 is TGTGCCAGCAGCTTAGGGTGGGCAGACGCTGCTAACGAGCAGTACTTC. Translation: CASSLGWADAANEQYF.

This sequence joins TRBV4-1 and TRBJ1-5, with D possibly TRBD1 on 6 matching bases. The CDR3 runs to 17 residues. Per germline, CDR1 MGHRA and CDR2 YSYEKL. Trimming pared 3 bases from V and 5 bases from J, leaving 20 bases between. The DNA for the CDR3 is TGCGCCAGCAGCCAGAACGACATGAAGGCAGGGGATCAGCCCCAGCATTTT. Translation: CASSQNDMKAGDQPQHF.

This rearrangement joins TRBV12-3 or TRBV12-4 to TRBJ2-1, with 8 positions matching TRBD2. The CDR3 is made up of 17 amino acids. After removal of 3 bases from V and 2 bases from J, the junction contained 9 bases not matched to a gene. The CDR3 is CASSFMVAGGPYNEQFF. The CDR3 DNA reads as TGTGCCAGCAGTTTCATGGTGGCGGGAGGTCCCTACAATGAGCAGTTCTTC.

The rearrangement links TRBV6-2 or TRBV6-3 to TRBJ2-1, with D possibly being TRBD2 (5 bases). The germline gives CDR1 MNHEY, CDR2 SVGEGT. This CDR3 contains 16 residues. V shed 7 bases and J shed 3 bases, with 19 bases lying between them. CDR3 protein: CASTFGRPRDYNEQFF. The CDR3 DNA sequence: TGTGCCAGCACCTTCGGACGCCCCCGGGACTACAATGAGCAGTTCTTC.